The entry below describes one TCR beta chain. Germline CDR1 and CDR2: MNHEY and SMNVEV (reference sequence). The CDR3 loop spans 18 amino acids. V was cut by 6 bases and J by 3 bases, with 23 bases left in between. TCRdb ran MiXCR on the RT-PCR reads and lists one entry per CDR3 protein. The sample includes fewer than 800,000 distinct CDR3 sequences, approximately 15% of them seen just once. The TCR originated in a female donor in good health, serving as a healthy control. Input material: memory CD4+ T cells from blood. The V gene is TRBV27, the J gene TRBJ1-4, with D perhaps matching TRBD1 (5 bases). CDR3 nucleotides: TGTGCCAGCAGACTCCTCCGGGACTTGGGCGCCTCTAATGAAAAACTGTTTTTT. Amino acids: CASRLLRDLGASNEKLFF. The full variable domain, in which reference TRBV27 and TRBJ1-4 provide the parts outside the CDR3, is EAQVTQNPRYLITVTGKKLTVTCSQNMNHEYMSWYRQDPGLGLRQIYYSMNVEVTDKGDVPEGYKVSRKEKRNFPLILESPSPNQTSLYFCASRLLRDLGASNEKLFFGSGTQLSVL.